What follows describes a single TCR beta chain. As yet, its antigen is unknown. Repertoires were generated with immunoSEQ multiplex PCR, while TCRdb's copy carries only in-frame clones and drops some. In the table there are roughly 120,000 clones, more than 70% of which are singletons. The data were taken from a study of cytomegalovirus exposure and HLA in healthy donors. Study conclusions and caveats: The authors listed 180 or so TCR beta chains as cytomegalovirus-associated. The finding came from a later analysis; first-cohort TCR clusters tended to co-occur in the roughly 110 validation repertoires.

CDR1 and CDR2 from the germline V gene are SGHRS and YFSETQ. The CDR3 contains 15 residues. V lost 0 bases and J 0 bases, leaving 10 bases between the germline ends. This clonotype originated in a woman between 18 and 29 years old in good health and CMV-seronegative. The material sequenced was PBMCs. V gene TRBV5-1 combines with J gene TRBJ2-7; unclear D gene. The CDR3 bases are TGCGCCAGCAGCTTGGCGCCAGATTCCTCCTACGAGCAGTACTTC. It codes for CASSLAPDSSYEQYF.